The TCR beta chain described here comes from a study of cytomegalovirus exposure and HLA in healthy donors. Notes on the study in general: The dataset shows that most TCR sequences were rare, while some public TCRs occurred in many donors.

Regarding this clone: Its specificity is not known.

Amplification used 60 Vbeta primers and 13 Jbeta primers. TCRdb's copy holds only in-frame clones and misses some; the assay was immunoSEQ multiplex PCR. The sample lists some 90,000 clones, around 76% seen once, with 0.57% in the top ten. CDR1 and CDR2 (germline): LNHNV, YYDKDF (reference sequence). V was trimmed by 5 bases and J by 4 bases, leaving 17 bases between them. The CDR3 has 15 amino acids. Sequencing was performed on PBMCs. The receptor comes from a man between 25 and 39 years old in good health and CMV-seronegative. The chain couples TRBV15 to TRBJ1-2; D unresolved. The CDR3 region is CATSDTGGEGYGYTF. The CDR3 DNA is TGTGCCACCAGCGATACGGGCGGGGAGGGCTATGGCTACACCTTC.